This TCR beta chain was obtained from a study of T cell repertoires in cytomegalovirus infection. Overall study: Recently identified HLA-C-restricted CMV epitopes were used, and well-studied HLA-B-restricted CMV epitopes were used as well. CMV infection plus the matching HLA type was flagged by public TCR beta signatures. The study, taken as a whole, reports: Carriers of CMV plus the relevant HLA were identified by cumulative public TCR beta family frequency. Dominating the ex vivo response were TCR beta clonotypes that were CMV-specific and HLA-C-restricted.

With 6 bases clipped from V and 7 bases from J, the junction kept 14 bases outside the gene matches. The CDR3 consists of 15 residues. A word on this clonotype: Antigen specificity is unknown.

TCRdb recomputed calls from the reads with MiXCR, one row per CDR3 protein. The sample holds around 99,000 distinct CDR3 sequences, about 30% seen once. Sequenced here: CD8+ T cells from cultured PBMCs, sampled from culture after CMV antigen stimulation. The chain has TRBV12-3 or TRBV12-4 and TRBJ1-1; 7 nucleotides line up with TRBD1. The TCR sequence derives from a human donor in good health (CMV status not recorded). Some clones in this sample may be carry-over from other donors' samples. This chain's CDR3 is CASSSSLGGLVEAFF. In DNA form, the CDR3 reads TGTGCCAGCAGCTCCTCCTTAGGGGGCTTGGTTGAAGCTTTCTTT.